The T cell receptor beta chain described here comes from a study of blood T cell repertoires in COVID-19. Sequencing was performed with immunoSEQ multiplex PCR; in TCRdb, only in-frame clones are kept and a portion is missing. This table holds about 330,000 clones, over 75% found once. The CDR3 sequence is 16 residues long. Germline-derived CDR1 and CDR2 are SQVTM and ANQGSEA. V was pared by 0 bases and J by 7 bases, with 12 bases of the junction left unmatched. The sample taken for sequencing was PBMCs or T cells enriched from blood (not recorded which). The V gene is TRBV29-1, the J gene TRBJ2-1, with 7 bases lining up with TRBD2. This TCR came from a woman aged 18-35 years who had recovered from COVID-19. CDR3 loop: CSVEDNWEGRYNEQFF. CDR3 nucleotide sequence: TGCAGCGTTGAAGACAATTGGGAGGGCCGTTATAATGAGCAGTTCTTC.